The clone carrying this TCR beta chain was observed a single time. Its matching antigen is unknown. Naive CD8 cells, CD45RO-negative and positively selected for CCR7, excluded terminally differentiated effector memory CD45RA+ cells. The record originates from a study of shared clonotypes between healthy human individuals. Regarding the study as a whole: Clonotype sharing among donors, it was expected, would be affected by sequencing depth. For naive CD4 cells, roughly 5% of clonotypes were shared across a handful of donors. Non-shared clonotypes were found to have lower generation probabilities than the clonotypes that were shared by all four of the sorted-subset donors. On the whole, naive subsets had larger estimated richness than memory subsets had.

TCRdb's copy holds only in-frame clones and misses some; the assay was immunoSEQ multiplex PCR. Of 800,000 to 950,000 clones listed, about 96% are singletons. This receptor was identified in a man younger than 45 in good health. The sample taken for sequencing was naive CD8+ T cells sorted from blood.

The CDR3 bases are TGTGCCAGCAGCTTAGCGAGGAACGAACCTACGAGTCTGAAGACCCAGTACTTC. Its translation: CASSLARNEPTSLKTQYF. This rearrangement joins TRBV7-6 to TRBJ2-5; no definite D call. Looked up from germline, CDR1 is SGHVS and CDR2 is FNYEAQ. Deletions cut 0 bases from V and 6 bases from J, with 23 bases between. CDR3 length: 18 residues.